The clone carrying this T cell receptor beta chain showed up many times. What it binds is unknown. MiXCR, applied by TCRdb to the 5' RACE reads, yields one record per CDR3 protein. This sample carries more than 5,000 distinct CDR3 sequences, about 2.1% of them seen once, and the ten largest clones take about 54%. This entry is derived from a study of CD8 T cells in ankylosing spondylitis. Study outcomes and limitations: Apparently characteristic of ankylosing spondylitis blood was a TCR beta motif (fewer than 10 highly homologous variants).

The germline V and J ends were trimmed by 3 bases and 3 bases, with 6 bases remaining between them. Germline CDR1 and CDR2: SGDLS and YYNGEE. The CDR3 covers 12 residues. The receptor was isolated from a male donor with ankylosing spondylitis or in good health (not recorded which). Sequencing was performed on blood, either unsorted or a sorted T cell fraction (not recorded which). The V gene is TRBV9, the J gene TRBJ1-2; D perhaps matches TRBD1 (6 bases). This CDR3 is CASSGTDYGYTF. Here the CDR3 DNA reads TGTGCCAGCAGCGGGACAGACTATGGCTACACCTTC.